These 32 T cell receptor beta chains were sequenced from one sample in a study of shared clonotypes between healthy human individuals (dated by TCRdb to between 2020 and 2021). Library prep was done by the immunoSEQ multiplex PCR assay. TCRdb re-hosts the immuneACCESS table, in-frame sequences only. Its copies lack some clones; in the studies checked, an unresolved V gene accounts for under half of them, and the cause for the rest is not known. The sample table lists nearly 1 million clones, over 60% of them with a count of one. The top ten constitute about 1.5% of the sample. The sequencing input was memory CD4+ T cells sorted from blood. This sample's cell subset or site label indicates: CD45RA-negative fraction. The receptors originated from a young man in good health.

The V gene is TRBV30, the J gene TRBJ1-5; 10 bases are a match to TRBD1. The CDR3 length is 15 residues. The V gene's germline CDR1 is GTSNPN and CDR2 SVGIG (reference sequence). The V segment lost 2 bases and the J segment 4 bases; nucleotides outside the gene matches: 5. The CDR3 nucleotides are TGTGCCTGGAGTAAGGGACAGGGGAGGAATCAGCCCCAGCATTTT. It codes for CAWSKGQGRNQPQHF.

The V and J genes are TRBV7-9 and TRBJ2-7, with 8 bases identical to TRBD2. Trimming removed 2 bases from V and 1 base from J; junction bases left unmatched: 4. There are 15 residues in the CDR3. The germline V gene has CDR1 SEHNR and CDR2 FQNEAQ (reference sequence). CDR3 sequence: CASSLSGTSSYEQYF. As DNA, the CDR3 is TGTGCCAGCAGCTTAAGTGGGACTAGTTCCTACGAGCAGTACTTC.

This chain's CDR3 is CASSLKADTEAFF. DNA for the CDR3: TGTGCCAGCAGCTTAAAAGCGGACACTGAAGCTTTCTTT. The gene calls are TRBV7-6 and TRBJ1-1; no clear D. The CDR3 runs 13 residues. V lost 2 bases, J lost 3 bases, and 7 bases lay in between. In germline, CDR1 is SGHVS, CDR2 FNYEAQ. Full variable domain (outside the CDR3, taken from reference TRBV7-6 and TRBJ1-1): GAGVSQSPRYKVTKRGQDVALRCDPISGHVSLYWYRQALGQGPEFLTYFNYEAQQDKSGLPNDRFSAERPEGSISTLTIQRTEQRDSAMYRCASSLKADTEAFFGQGTRLTVV.

The chain has TRBV7-2 and TRBJ2-4; 7 nucleotides agree with TRBD2. Germline trimming cut 7 bases from V and 7 bases from J; bases unmatched to any gene: 10. CDR1 and CDR2 from the germline V gene are SGHTA and FQGNSA. The CDR3 spans 14 residues. This CDR3 reads CASTRGREENIQYF. The CDR3 bases are TGTGCCAGCACCCGGGGGAGGGAAGAGAACATTCAGTACTTC.

The genes are TRBV20-1 and TRBJ1-1; possibly TRBD1 for D (6 bases). The CDR3 consists of 11 residues. Germline assignment: CDR1 DFQATT and CDR2 SNEGSKA (reference sequence). V lost 3 bases and J lost 5, with 7 bases in between. DNA for the CDR3: TGCAGTGCTAGTCAGGGGACTGAAGCTTTCTTT. Protein product: CSASQGTEAFF.

The V and J genes are TRBV5-1 and TRBJ2-5, with unresolved D. Per germline, CDR1 SGHRS and CDR2 YFSETQ. This CDR3 has 13 amino acids. Trimming removed 1 base from V and 1 base from J, with 5 bases in between. CDR3 region: CASSLTAQETQYF. The CDR3 DNA reads as TGCGCCAGCAGCTTGACAGCCCAAGAGACCCAGTACTTC.

Notes on this clone: A much larger clone lies one base from this, so it may be a read error. V gene TRBV11-2 combines with J gene TRBJ1-5; tentative D call: TRBD1 (6 bases). Trimming took off 3 bases at V and 5 bases at J, with 8 bases between the two ends. CDR1 and CDR2 from the germline V gene are SGHAT and FQNNGV. This CDR3 contains 13 residues. This CDR3 is CASSFDRHQPQHF. For the CDR3, the DNA is TGTGCCAGCAGCTTTGACAGGCATCAGCCCCAGCATTTT.

This clone was detected only once. The chain uses TRBV2 and TRBJ2-3, with D tentatively TRBD1 or TRBD2 (5 bases each). The germline V gene has CDR1 SNHLY and CDR2 FYNNEI. Trimming stripped 7 bases from V and 2 bases from J, with 10 bases between. This CDR3 comprises 13 residues. The CDR3 DNA sequence: TGTGCCAGCACGGGACGACCCACAGATACGCAGTATTTT. Amino acid sequence: CASTGRPTDTQYF.

The chain has TRBV7-9 and TRBJ2-5; 10 nucleotides match TRBD2. This CDR3 is built from 16 residues. V lost 5 bases and J lost 4; bases outside the gene matches: 10. CDR1 is SEHNR and CDR2 is FQNEAQ in the germline V gene (reference sequence). The CDR3: CASSPLSGGAPETQYF. The CDR3 bases are TGTGCCAGCAGCCCCTTAAGCGGGGGGGCCCCAGAGACCCAGTACTTC.

The V and J genes are TRBV2 and TRBJ2-1; TRBD2 matches at 9 bases. V lost 4 bases, J lost 10 bases, and 5 bases stayed unmatched. The CDR3 extends over 13 amino acids. Germline V lookup: CDR1 SNHLY, CDR2 FYNNEI. Here the CDR3 DNA reads TGTGCCAGCAGTGCGGGACTAGCACGCGAGCAGTTCTTC. Translation: CASSAGLAREQFF.

The chain couples TRBV7-6 to TRBJ2-2; 8 bases match TRBD2. Germline CDR1 is SGHVS and CDR2 is FNYEAQ. This CDR3 has 16 residues. V dropped 0 bases and J dropped 1; count of bases not matched to a gene: 1. The CDR3 bases are TGTGCCAGCAGCTTAGCACTAGCGGAGAACACCGGGGAGCTGTTTTTT. It specifies CASSLALAENTGELFF. Full variable domain (outside the CDR3, taken from reference TRBV7-6 and TRBJ2-2): GAGVSQSPRYKVTKRGQDVALRCDPISGHVSLYWYRQALGQGPEFLTYFNYEAQQDKSGLPNDRFSAERPEGSISTLTIQRTEQRDSAMYRCASSLALAENTGELFFGEGSRLTVL.

This chain links TRBV5-1 with TRBJ2-2; TRBD2 agrees at 7 bases. Germline V gene data show CDR1 as SGHRS and CDR2 as YFSETQ. V was clipped by 0 bases and J by 7 bases; unmatched bases: 3. CDR3 size: 14 residues. This chain's CDR3 is CASSLGLAGGELFF. In nucleotides, the CDR3 is TGCGCCAGCAGCTTGGGACTAGCTGGCGGGGAGCTGTTTTTT.

The V call is TRBV5-6, the J call TRBJ2-3; TRBD2 matches at 11 bases. Germline V gives CDR1 SGHDT, CDR2 YYEEEE. The CDR3 sequence is 15 residues long. Unmatched junction bases numbered 3, after V lost 0 bases and J lost 6 bases. The CDR3 DNA reads as TGTGCCAGCAGCTTGGCACTAGCGGGGGCGGATACGCAGTATTTT. Protein: CASSLALAGADTQYF.

The V gene is TRBV5-1, the J gene TRBJ1-3; D gene ambiguous. Trimming shortened V by 5 bases and J by 4 bases, and 7 bases separated the two germline ends. This CDR3 spans 12 amino acids. Germline assignment: CDR1 SGHRS and CDR2 YFSETQ. Here the CDR3 DNA reads TGCGCCAGCAGGGGTGAAGGAAACACCATATATTTT. This sequence encodes CASRGEGNTIYF.

This clone showed up just a few times. This chain uses TRBV10-3 with TRBJ2-3, with 12 bases aligning to TRBD2. This CDR3 region has 18 residues. Germline CDR1 reads ENHRY; CDR2 reads SYGVKD. J gave up 3 bases and V 0 bases, and 7 bases lay outside the gene matches. The CDR3 is CAISESRSGTSGTDTQYF. The CDR3 bases are TGTGCCATCAGTGAGTCTAGGTCGGGGACTAGCGGGACAGATACGCAGTATTTT.

The V and J genes are TRBV11-2 and TRBJ1-3, with no clear D. Germline V gene lookup returns CDR1 SGHAT and CDR2 FQNNGV. V was pared by 2 bases and J by 0 bases, with 8 bases between. CDR3 length equals 15 residues. The CDR3 nucleotides are TGTGCCAGCAGCTTAAGCAGACCCTCTGGAAACACCATATATTTT. As protein: CASSLSRPSGNTIYF. The complete variable domain, with remaining parts taken from reference TRBV11-2 and TRBJ1-3, reads EAGVAQSPRYKIIEKRQSVAFWCNPISGHATLYWYQQILGQGPKLLIQFQNNGVVDDSQLPKDRFSAERLKGVDSTLKIQPAKLEDSAVYLCASSLSRPSGNTIYFGEGSWLTVV.

This sequence joins TRBV18 and TRBJ1-2, with D perhaps matching TRBD1 (6 bases). Trimming removed 4 bases at V and 8 bases at J, with 14 bases between. Germline loops: CDR1 KGHSH, CDR2 LQKENI. This CDR3 spans 13 amino acids. The CDR3 nucleotides read TGTGCCAGCTCACAAGAACAGGGTCTGGGCTACACCTTC. It specifies CASSQEQGLGYTF.

This chain joins TRBV10-3 and TRBJ2-2; 9 bases are shared with TRBD1. V shed 3 bases and J 5 bases; nucleotides not matched to a gene: 7. Per germline, CDR1 ENHRY and CDR2 SYGVKD. The CDR3 spans 16 residues. The CDR3 protein is CAISEGGTGKTGELFF. CDR3 nucleotides: TGTGCCATCAGTGAAGGGGGGACAGGGAAAACCGGGGAGCTGTTTTTT.

The V gene is TRBV25-1, the J gene TRBJ1-1; D may be TRBD1 (5 bases). Deletions cut 7 bases from V and 6 bases from J, with 18 bases between. Looked up from germline, CDR1 is MGHDK and CDR2 is SYGVNS. This CDR3 has 14 residues. The CDR3 coding sequence is TGTGCCAGCATGACGTCAAGTATCAGGGCTGAAGCTTTCTTT. This translates into CASMTSSIRAEAFF.

V usage is TRBV30 and J usage is TRBJ1-1; the match to TRBD1 covers 7 bases. J lost 9 bases, V lost 8 bases, and 12 bases had no gene match. This CDR3 region has 12 residues. The germline gives CDR1 GTSNPN, CDR2 SVGIG (reference sequence). Here the CDR3 DNA reads TGTGCCCTATGGGAGGGGGCTGGGAAAGCTTTCTTT. Its translation is CALWEGAGKAFF.

This clone came up a few times. This chain joins TRBV6-1 and TRBJ2-2; D is ambiguous. The CDR3 length is 12 residues. In germline, CDR1 is MNHNS, CDR2 SASEGT. Trimming removed 7 bases at V and 3 bases at J, with 6 bases between. The CDR3 loop is CASTLYTGELFF. The DNA of the CDR3 is TGTGCCAGCACCCTATACACCGGGGAGCTGTTTTTT.

The chain joins TRBV5-1 to TRBJ2-7; 7 bases match TRBD1. The CDR3 sequence is 16 residues long. CDR1 SGHRS and CDR2 YFSETQ come from the germline V gene. V dropped 5 bases and J dropped 1; count of bases not matched to a gene: 12. CDR3 amino acids: CASRASGQVKSYEQYF. The CDR3, as DNA: TGCGCCAGCAGGGCTAGTGGACAGGTGAAATCCTACGAGCAGTACTTC.

The V gene is TRBV10-3, the J gene TRBJ1-1, with TRBD1 identical over 8 bases. The CDR3 has 14 residues. Germline trimming cut 3 bases from V and 5 bases from J; bases unmatched to any gene: 5. CDR1 and CDR2 from the germline V gene are ENHRY and SYGVKD. CDR3: CAISDRGLGTEAFF. In DNA, the CDR3 is TGTGCCATCAGTGACAGGGGGCTAGGAACTGAAGCTTTCTTT.

This chain joins TRBV7-2 and TRBJ2-1; 8 bases align to TRBD2. The CDR3 is 15 residues long. Unmatched junction bases numbered 4, after V lost 0 bases and J lost 6 bases. From germline, CDR1 is SGHTA and CDR2 FQGNSA. CDR3: CASSLAFGLANEQFF. DNA for the CDR3: TGTGCCAGCAGCTTAGCGTTTGGACTAGCCAATGAGCAGTTCTTC.

The chain links TRBV7-9 to TRBJ2-1; TRBD1 might be the D (5 bases). The V end was cut by 1 base, the J end by 10 bases, with 11 bases between. Per germline, CDR1 SEHNR and CDR2 FQNEAQ (reference sequence). CDR3 size: 13 residues. The CDR3 DNA sequence: TGTGCCAGCAGCTTAGGTGGGGCCGGCGAGCAGTTCTTC. Translated: CASSLGGAGEQFF.

The chain couples TRBV7-9 to TRBJ2-6; 7 bases map to TRBD1. The ends lost 5 bases at V and 0 bases at J; junction bases unmatched: 4. Germline V gene sequence: CDR1 SEHNR, CDR2 FQNEAQ (reference sequence). The CDR3 contains 16 residues. In DNA, the CDR3 is TGTGCCAGCAGCCCGGACAGGCCCTCTGGGGCCAACGTCCTGACTTTC. It codes for CASSPDRPSGANVLTF.

This chain links TRBV9 with TRBJ2-3; 8 nucleotides match TRBD2. This CDR3 spans 16 amino acids. Germline CDR1 SGDLS, CDR2 YYNGEE. Losses at the gene ends were 2 bases for V and 2 bases for J; bases not matched to a gene: 7. The CDR3 DNA reads as TGTGCCAGCAGCGTCGCGGGGGGACACAACACAGATACGCAGTATTTT. Its protein is CASSVAGGHNTDTQYF.

The rearrangement uses TRBV7-2 and TRBJ1-4; D gene ambiguous. Germline CDR1 is SGHTA and CDR2 is FQGNSA. V was clipped by 1 base and J by 1 base, with 7 bases between them. The CDR3 contains 15 residues. The CDR3 DNA sequence: TGTGCCAGCAGCTTAGGGCGTGGAACTAATGAAAAACTGTTTTTT. It encodes CASSLGRGTNEKLFF.

The rearrangement joins TRBV6-6 to TRBJ1-2; 8 bases fit TRBD1. The CDR3 has 16 residues. With V trimmed by 0 bases and J by 6 bases, 9 bases remained unmatched. Germline values: CDR1 MNHNY, CDR2 SVGAGI (reference sequence). CDR3 DNA sequence: TGTGCCAGCAGTTACTCGATCCCCGACAGGGGAGATGGCTACACCTTC. This translates into CASSYSIPDRGDGYTF.

This clone was detected only once. The junction does not match germline at one end; this may be a read error. The chain is built from TRBV7-7 and TRBJ2-5, with 12 bases aligning to TRBD2. CDR1 is SSHAT and CDR2 is FNYEAQ in the germline V gene (reference sequence). The CDR3 runs 15 residues. CDR3 region: CASSPGLAGMKTQYF. The CDR3 nucleotides are TGTGCTAGCAGCCCCGGACTAGCGGGGATGAAGACCCAGTACTTC.

Comments on this clone: This same CDR3 is encoded by further DNA sequences in the sample. The genes are TRBV11-2 and TRBJ1-6; D is undetermined. CDR3 length: 15 amino acids. The V end was cut by 1 base, the J end by 0 bases, with 4 bases between. Germline V gene data show CDR1 as SGHAT and CDR2 as FQNNGV. The CDR3 sequence is CASSLVGSYNSPLHF. The CDR3 DNA reads TGTGCCAGCAGCTTAGTGGGCTCCTATAATTCACCCCTCCACTTT.

The V call is TRBV5-1, the J call TRBJ2-7; 9 nucleotides align to TRBD1. The CDR3 spans 16 residues. Per germline, CDR1 SGHRS and CDR2 YFSETQ. V lost 0 bases, J lost 11 bases, and 15 bases stayed unmatched. CDR3: CASSLGLSGQGSREYF. The DNA for the CDR3 is TGCGCCAGCAGCTTGGGGCTATCGGGACAGGGATCTCGGGAGTACTTC.